A single T cell receptor (beta chain) is shown here with its context. The data were obtained in a study of blood T cell repertoires in COVID-19. This CDR3 is 14 amino acids long. Germline loops: CDR1 SGHDN, CDR2 FVKESK. V gave up 1 base and J gave up 9 bases, with 16 bases separating them. Clones were read by immunoSEQ multiplex PCR, and TCRdb kept only the in-frame ones, dropping some. In the table there are about 68,000 clones, approximately 88% of which are singletons. The rearrangement uses TRBV14 and TRBJ2-7; TRBD2 might be the D (6 bases). The receptor comes from a man between 45 and 60 years old with active COVID-19. Source material: peripheral blood. Here the CDR3 DNA reads TGTGCCAGCAGCCAAGTTCTTGGGGGGATAGTGCAGTACTTC. Amino acid sequence: CASSQVLGGIVQYF.